This T cell receptor (beta chain) was identified during a study of CD8 T cells in Susac syndrome. V was trimmed by 6 bases and J by 5 bases, leaving 24 bases between them. The CDR3 spans 17 residues. Germline V lookup: CDR1 MDHEN, CDR2 SYDVKM. High-throughput TCR beta sequencing covered peripheral CD8+ and CD4+ T cells. An input of roughly 0.5 to 1 ug of RNA was subjected to reverse transcription using random hexamers. It was immunoSEQ multiplex PCR that amplified TCR beta CDR3 across 54 Vbeta and 13 Jbeta. TCRdb called the immunoSEQ multiplex PCR reads again in MiXCR, with one record for every CDR3 protein. The profile covers about 280,000 distinct CDR3 sequences, with more than 75% appearing a single time and over 0.09% taken by the ten largest.

This clonotype was sampled from a human donor with multiple sclerosis. Sequencing used CD8+ T cells from PBMCs. The chain recombines TRBV28 with TRBJ2-3; D not resolved. The CDR3 DNA follows: TGTGCCAGCAGCCTAAGGGATTTTCGGAGTGGTGTAGATACGCAGTATTTT. It encodes CASSLRDFRSGVDTQYF.